What follows describes a single T cell receptor (beta chain). This beta chain slipped into a library made for alpha chains as a stray read, so its size is not meaningful. This specimen comes from a study of spatial heterogeneity in lung cancer. Time point described: sample taken at primary tumor resection. In each case, whole RNA from tumor, nontumor lung or frozen PBMC was sequenced unsorted. TCRdb independently ran MiXCR on the 5' RACE reads; one entry per CDR3 protein. The profile shows 7,600 or so distinct CDR3 sequences, approximately 7% of them singletons. Trimming took 7 bases from V and 4 from J, leaving 10 bases between them. The CDR3 runs to 11 residues. Per the germline V gene, CDR1 is SQVTM and CDR2 is ANQGSEA.

The chain links TRBV29-1 to TRBJ2-5; D ambiguous. The specimen was PBMCs, collected at surgery. This TCR was sampled from a male donor with early-stage non-small cell lung cancer. The CDR3 reads CSATLGETQYF. The CDR3 DNA reads TGCAGCGCTACCTTAGGAGAGACCCAGTACTTC.